The next 19 T cell receptor beta chains were all read from a single sample in a study of regulatory T cells in long-lasting Graves disease. Construction of the TCR beta libraries employed iRepertoire HTBI primers in conjunction with Arm-PCR of CDR3 regions. TCRdb itself ran the multiplex PCR reads through MiXCR, one entry per CDR3 protein. The sample holds 450,000 to 700,000 distinct CDR3 sequences, roughly 13% seen once. Time point denoted: newly diagnosed GD, antithyroid drugs for less than 3 months. The TCR library was made from RNA extracted from PBMCs. The sample was also reused in another study, on T cells in Graves' hyperthyroidism and ophthalmopathy.

The material sequenced was peripheral blood mononuclear cells (PBMCs), taken at new diagnosis, from a patient treated with antithyroid drugs. The receptors shown here come from a man aged 25-45 years with Graves disease.

At least ten counts were recorded for this clonotype. V is TRBV20-1 and J is TRBJ1-1; 8 bases fit TRBD1. V was clipped by 0 bases and J by 5 bases; unmatched bases: 8. The V gene's germline CDR1 is DFQATT and CDR2 SNEGSKA (reference sequence). This CDR3 spans 15 amino acids. The CDR3 here is CSARDLTGGGTEAFF. The CDR3 bases are TGCAGTGCTAGAGACCTTACAGGGGGTGGGACTGAAGCTTTCTTT.

Worth noting for this clonotype: Possible read error: a much larger clone is one base away. The rearrangement uses TRBV7-3 and TRBJ2-3; D is tentatively TRBD1 or TRBD2 (5 bases each). The CDR3 has 15 amino acids. CDR1 is SGHTA and CDR2 is FQGTGA in the germline V gene. The chain's CDR3 is CVSRVGGARTDTQYF. DNA for the CDR3: TGTGTCAGCAGGGTTGGGGGAGCCCGCACAGATACGCAGTATTTT.

This clonotype was counted ten times or more. The chain has TRBV27 and TRBJ2-5, with a tentative D call TRBD2 (6 bases). Germline V gene sequence: CDR1 MNHEY, CDR2 SMNVEV (reference sequence). The V end was cut by 6 bases, the J end by 7 bases, with 15 bases between. CDR3 size: 13 residues. CDR3 protein: CASSLDRGWTQYF. The CDR3 DNA reads TGTGCCAGCAGCTTGGACCGGGGGTGGACCCAGTACTTC.

The chain has TRBV11-2 and TRBJ1-1; the D gene is possibly TRBD1 (5 bases). Trimming left V 0 bases short and J 5 bases short, with 13 bases between. The CDR3 length is 15 residues. Germline V gene data show CDR1 as SGHAT and CDR2 as FQNNGV. CDR3 amino acids: CASSLDHAGRTEAFF. The DNA of the CDR3 is TGTGCCAGCAGCTTAGATCATGCAGGGAGGACTGAAGCTTTCTTT.

This clonotype was seen more than once but under ten times. The rearrangement joins TRBV30 to TRBJ1-4, with D hard to call. Germline CDR1 and CDR2: GTSNPN and SVGIG (reference sequence). The CDR3 is 13 amino acids. The V end was cut by 0 bases, the J end by 4 bases, with 6 bases between. The CDR3 sequence is CAWSVHFNEKLFF. The CDR3 bases are TGTGCCTGGAGTGTGCATTTTAATGAAAAACTGTTTTTT.

The chain employs TRBV18 and TRBJ1-6; D may be TRBD1 (5 bases). Between the trimmed V and J ends, which lost 3 bases and 5 bases, there was a span of 11 bases. CDR3 length equals 15 residues. Germline CDR1 is KGHSH and CDR2 is LQKENI. CDR3 in amino acids: CASSPGRVDNSPLHF. CDR3 nucleotides: TGTGCCAGCTCACCGGGCAGGGTCGATAATTCACCCCTCCACTTT.

J is TRBJ1-1 and V is TRBV6-1; D unclear. Trimming left V 8 bases short and J 4 bases short, with 8 bases between. The germline CDR1 and CDR2 sequences are MNHNS and SASEGT. CDR3 length: 11 residues. The CDR3 region has the DNA TGTGCCAGCCACCAGGCCACTGAAGCTTTCTTT. This sequence encodes CASHQATEAFF.

This clonotype was observed at least ten times. In nucleotides, the CDR3 is TGCAGCGTTGAACTAATGGGACTAGCGGGGATTTCAGATACGCAGTATTTT. This gives the protein CSVELMGLAGISDTQYF. This chain joins TRBV29-1 and TRBJ2-3, with 13 bases lining up with TRBD2. Germline assignment: CDR1 SQVTM and CDR2 ANQGSEA. V gave up 2 bases and J gave up 4 bases; unmatched junction bases: 9. This CDR3 is 17 amino acids long.

Of note for this clonotype: At one end, the junction sequence differs from germline, possibly due to a read error. V and J are TRBV5-1 and TRBJ2-7, with D tentatively TRBD1 (6 bases). Germline V lookup: CDR1 SGHRS, CDR2 YFSETQ. The CDR3 has 15 residues. CDR3 sequence: CASSFGGREFYEQYF. DNA of the CDR3: TGTGCCAGCAGCTTTGGGGGCAGGGAGTTTTACGAGCAGTACTTC. Full variable domain (rest looked up from reference TRBV5-1 and TRBJ2-7): KAGVTQTPRYLIKTRGQQVTLSCSPISGHRSVSWYQQTPGQGLQFLFEYFSETQRNKGNFPGRFSGRQFSNSRSEMNVSTLELGDSALYLCASSFGGREFYEQYFGPGTRLTVT.

This clonotype was seen more than once but under ten times. The chain links TRBV19 to TRBJ1-2, with D possibly TRBD1 on 5 matching bases. The CDR3 runs to 16 residues. Trimming removed 6 bases at V and 0 bases at J, with 17 bases between. Germline-derived CDR1 and CDR2 are LNHDA and SQIVND (reference sequence). The DNA for the CDR3 is TGTGCCAGTAGGATCCGGGACGGAGCCCCTAACTATGGCTACACCTTC. As protein: CASRIRDGAPNYGYTF. The variable domain in full, with the rest retrieved from reference TRBV19 and TRBJ1-2, is DGGITQSPKYLFRKEGQNVTLSCEQNLNHDAMYWYRQDPGQGLRLIYYSQIVNDFQKGDIAEGYSVSREKKESFPLTVTSAQKNPTAFYLCASRIRDGAPNYGYTFGSGTRLTVV.

This clonotype was found a few times. The chain uses TRBV7-9 and TRBJ1-2; maybe TRBD1 (6 bases). CDR1 and CDR2 from the germline V gene are SEHNR and FQNEAQ (reference sequence). The CDR3 has 13 amino acids. The V end lost 5 bases, the J end lost 6 bases, and 13 bases lay between the germline ends. The CDR3 loop is CASSPQGSDGYTF. The CDR3 bases are TGTGCCAGCAGCCCTCAGGGGAGCGATGGCTACACCTTC.

V and J are TRBV7-8 and TRBJ2-7, with D perhaps matching TRBD2 (6 bases). The length of the CDR3 is 14 residues. Germline CDR1 reads SGHVS; CDR2 reads FQNEAQ. V gave up 1 base and J gave up 2 bases, with 9 bases separating them. The CDR3 is CASSLGGITYEQYF. CDR3 coding DNA: TGTGCCAGCAGCTTAGGCGGGATAACCTACGAGCAGTACTTC.

This clonotype was detected ten times or more. The rearrangement joins TRBV19 to TRBJ1-1; D is possibly TRBD1 (5 bases). Germline V gene sequence: CDR1 LNHDA, CDR2 SQIVND (reference sequence). The CDR3 is 12 residues long. V dropped 7 bases and J dropped 6 bases, with 12 bases sitting between them. Written as DNA, the CDR3 is TGTGCCAGTACTCAGGGCAACGCTGAAGCTTTCTTT. As protein: CASTQGNAEAFF.

This clonotype turned up a few times. V gene TRBV12-3 or TRBV12-4 combines with J gene TRBJ1-5, with TRBD1 as a possible D gene (5 bases). Trimming left V 6 bases short and J 7 bases short, with 13 bases between. The CDR3 loop spans 13 amino acids. CDR3 nucleotides: TGTGCCAGCAGCCCAAATCGACAGCAGCCCCAGCATTTT. This gives the protein CASSPNRQQPQHF.

A word on this clonotype: This probably arose from a read error, given a far larger clone one base away. The rearrangement links TRBV7-3 to TRBJ1-5, with a possible D match to TRBD1 (6 bases). Germline V gene lookup returns CDR1 SGHTA and CDR2 FQGTGA. The CDR3 totals 15 residues. The CDR3 sequence is CACSPREGGNQPQHF. DNA of the CDR3: TGTGCCTGCAGCCCGAGAGAAGGGGGGAATCAGCCCCAGCATTTT.

This clonotype was observed a handful of times. This rearrangement joins TRBV6-5 to TRBJ2-7; D gene ambiguous. V lost 0 bases and J 2 bases, leaving 8 bases between the germline ends. This CDR3 has 14 residues. Germline-derived CDR1 and CDR2 are MNHEY and SVGAGI. The CDR3 is CASSYSVVTYEQYF. In nucleotides, the CDR3 is TGTGCCAGCAGTTACTCAGTGGTAACCTACGAGCAGTACTTC.

This clonotype has ten or more counts. J is TRBJ2-5 and V is TRBV27; 11 bases are a match to TRBD1. Losses at the gene ends were 0 bases for V and 5 bases for J; bases not matched to a gene: 5. Germline values: CDR1 MNHEY, CDR2 SMNVEV (reference sequence). The CDR3 is made up of 16 amino acids. The CDR3 sequence: CASSLSWTGGEETQYF. The CDR3 DNA sequence: TGTGCCAGCAGTTTATCGTGGACAGGGGGCGAGGAGACCCAGTACTTC.

This clonotype has only a few counts. The rearrangement links TRBV3-1 to TRBJ2-7; D perhaps matches TRBD2 (6 bases). This CDR3 is built from 17 residues. Trimming removed 4 bases at V and 6 bases at J, with 25 bases between. Germline V CDR1 and CDR2: LGHDT, YNNKEL (reference sequence). The DNA for the CDR3 is TGTGCCAGCAGCCCGCCGCGAACCGGGACTGGAAGTCGCGAGCAGTACTTC. Translated, it gives CASSPPRTGTGSREQYF.

This chain links TRBV29-1 with TRBJ2-6, with D uncertain. Germline-derived CDR1 and CDR2 are SQVTM and ANQGSEA. Trimming cost V 7 bases and J 1 base, with 8 bases left between them. The CDR3 totals 13 residues. CDR3 bases: TGCAGCGCTCAAGGTTCTGGGGCCAACGTCCTGACTTTC. Its translation is CSAQGSGANVLTF.